This T cell receptor (beta chain) is drawn from a study of cytomegalovirus exposure and HLA in healthy donors. This CDR3 comprises 14 residues. V lost 4 bases to trimming and J lost 2 bases, with 10 bases between them. The germline CDR1 and CDR2 sequences are SGHVS and FQNEAQ. This PCR relied on a set of 60 Vbeta primers and 13 Jbeta primers. Clones were read by immunoSEQ multiplex PCR, and TCRdb kept only the in-frame ones, dropping some. The data hold around 190,000 clones, with roughly 85% observed a single time. The rearrangement joins TRBV7-8 to TRBJ2-3; D is unresolved. The source is a woman in her twenties or thirties in good health and CMV-seropositive. The sample comprised PBMCs. CDR3 region: CASSSAEATDTQYF. Written as DNA, the CDR3 is TGTGCCAGCAGCTCTGCGGAAGCCACAGATACGCAGTATTTT.